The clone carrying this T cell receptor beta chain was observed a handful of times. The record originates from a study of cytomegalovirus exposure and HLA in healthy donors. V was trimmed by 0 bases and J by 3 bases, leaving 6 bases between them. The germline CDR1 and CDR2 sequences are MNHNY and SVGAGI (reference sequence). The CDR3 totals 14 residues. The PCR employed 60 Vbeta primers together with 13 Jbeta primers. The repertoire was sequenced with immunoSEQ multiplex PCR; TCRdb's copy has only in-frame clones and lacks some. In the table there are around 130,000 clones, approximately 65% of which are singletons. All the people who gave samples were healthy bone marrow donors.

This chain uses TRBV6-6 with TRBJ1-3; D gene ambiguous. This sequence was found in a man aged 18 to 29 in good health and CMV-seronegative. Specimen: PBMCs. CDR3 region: CASSYSPGGNTIYF. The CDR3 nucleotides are TGTGCCAGCAGTTACTCGCCCGGTGGAAACACCATATATTTT.